One sample yielded the 22 T cell receptor beta chains listed below, sequenced in a study of shared clonotypes between healthy human individuals. Assay used: immunoSEQ multiplex PCR; TCRdb lists only in-frame clones, some missing. There are about 380,000 clones in the sample; about 97% occur only once, and about 0.32% lies in the top ten. The sample taken for sequencing was memory CD8+ T cells sorted from blood. The subset denotes: CD45RO+ cells pooled with CCR7-negative TemRA cells. The receptors derive from a man in his thirties or forties in good health.

The V gene is TRBV2, the J gene TRBJ2-1, with D possibly TRBD1 on 5 matching bases. V lost 4 bases, J lost 2 bases, and 9 bases lay in between. This CDR3 region has 14 residues. CDR1 and CDR2 (germline): SNHLY, FYNNEI. The CDR3 DNA follows: TGTGCCAGCAGTGGTGGGGCTCCCTACAATGAGCAGTTCTTC. As protein: CASSGGAPYNEQFF.

This sequence joins TRBV4-1 and TRBJ2-1; tentatively, D is TRBD2 (6 bases). The length of the CDR3 is 15 residues. Per germline, CDR1 MGHRA and CDR2 YSYEKL. V was pared by 0 bases and J by 2 bases, with 8 bases between. For the CDR3, the DNA is TGCGCCAGCAGCCAAGATTTAGCGGCCTACAATGAGCAGTTCTTC. Encoded protein: CASSQDLAAYNEQFF.

The V and J genes are TRBV19 and TRBJ1-1, with 9 bases aligning to TRBD1. This CDR3 contains 14 residues. CDR1 is LNHDA and CDR2 is SQIVND in the germline V gene (reference sequence). The V and J ends lost 3 bases and 6 bases, in that order; junction bases with no gene match: 5. The CDR3 sequence: CASSIFGTGSEAFF. For the CDR3, the DNA is TGTGCCAGTAGTATTTTCGGGACAGGGTCTGAAGCTTTCTTT. The whole variable domain, filled in from reference TRBV19 and TRBJ1-1, reads DGGITQSPKYLFRKEGQNVTLSCEQNLNHDAMYWYRQDPGQGLRLIYYSQIVNDFQKGDIAEGYSVSREKKESFPLTVTSAQKNPTAFYLCASSIFGTGSEAFFGQGTRLTVV.

This clone appeared a single time. Other DNA variants within this sample encode the same CDR3. The rearrangement links TRBV7-9 to TRBJ2-3; D gene unclear. Germline loops: CDR1 SEHNR, CDR2 FQNEAQ (reference sequence). Trimming left V 6 bases short and J 0 bases short, with 4 bases between. The CDR3 runs 12 residues. CDR3 DNA sequence: TGTGCCAGCAGTTTAAGCACAGATACGCAGTATTTT. Its translation is CASSLSTDTQYF.

In DNA form, the CDR3 reads TGTGCCAGCAGCCTGGGACACTTCTACGAGCAGTACTTC. It codes for CASSLGHFYEQYF. The rearrangement links TRBV7-9 to TRBJ2-7, with D tentatively TRBD1 (6 bases). Per the germline V gene, CDR1 is SEHNR and CDR2 is FQNEAQ (reference sequence). Trimming left V 5 bases short and J 3 bases short, with 11 bases between. The CDR3 consists of 13 residues.

The chain recombines TRBV21-1 with TRBJ2-1; no DNA check was done on the table's D call, TRBD2. TRBV21-1 is recorded as a pseudogene. There are 17 residues in the CDR3. Here the CDR3 reads CASPAPKRESQEDEQFF. The CDR3 nucleotides read TGTGCCAGCCCCGCCCCTAAGCGGGAGAGCCAAGAGGATGAGCAGTTCTTC.

The genes are TRBV19 and TRBJ1-1, with D tentatively TRBD1 (5 bases). The CDR3 is made up of 16 amino acids. Germline V gene data show CDR1 as LNHDA and CDR2 as SQIVND (reference sequence). V lost 4 bases and J 4 bases, leaving 19 bases between the germline ends. The CDR3 DNA is TGTGCCAGTAGTAACCGGTGGGGGGACCGGGTCACTGAAGCTTTCTTT. Its translation: CASSNRWGDRVTEAFF.

V gene TRBV19 combines with J gene TRBJ2-2, with a tentative D call TRBD1 (6 bases). The V gene's germline CDR1 is LNHDA and CDR2 SQIVND (reference sequence). The V gene lost 6 bases and the J gene lost 3 bases, with 8 bases spanning the gap. CDR3 length equals 13 residues. CDR3 bases: TGTGCCAGTAGCAGGGGTTACACCGGGGAGCTGTTTTTT. It yields the protein CASSRGYTGELFF.

The chain combines TRBV28 with TRBJ1-4; possibly TRBD1 for D (5 bases). V shed 2 bases and J shed 7 bases, with 5 bases lying between them. Germline V gene sequence: CDR1 MDHEN, CDR2 SYDVKM. This CDR3 spans 12 amino acids. The CDR3 nucleotides are TGTGCCAGCAGTTTACAGGGTGAAAAACTGTTTTTT. Protein: CASSLQGEKLFF.

The chain joins TRBV27 to TRBJ2-2; 12 bases line up with TRBD2. The CDR3 totals 16 residues. Germline V gene sequence: CDR1 MNHEY, CDR2 SMNVEV (reference sequence). Trimming took 8 bases from V and 2 from J; bases not matched to a gene: 6. The CDR3 loop is CASWASGRGNTGELFF. DNA of the CDR3: TGTGCCAGCTGGGCTAGCGGGAGGGGAAACACCGGGGAGCTGTTTTTT.

The V gene is TRBV10-3, the J gene TRBJ2-1; tentatively, D is TRBD1 (5 bases). The CDR3 covers 12 residues. Germline assignment: CDR1 ENHRY and CDR2 SYGVKD. Trimming stripped 6 bases from V and 10 bases from J, with 13 bases between. The CDR3, as DNA: TGTGCCATCAGCGAAGGGGTACTCGAGCAGTTCTTC. This gives the protein CAISEGVLEQFF.

The rearrangement links TRBV11-2 to TRBJ1-3, with D unclear. Per germline, CDR1 SGHAT and CDR2 FQNNGV. The CDR3 has 14 amino acids. The V gene lost 3 bases and the J gene lost 2 bases, with 8 bases spanning the gap. As DNA, the CDR3 is TGTGCCAGCAGCTTGCGAAGGGCTGGAAACACCATATATTTT. Residues: CASSLRRAGNTIYF.

This chain joins TRBV6-5 and TRBJ1-1; possible D gene TRBD1, 5 bases. The CDR3 totals 14 residues. V was pared by 0 bases and J by 3 bases, with 8 bases between. Germline V lookup: CDR1 MNHEY, CDR2 SVGAGI. The chain's CDR3 is CASSYSGGDTEAFF. DNA of the CDR3: TGTGCCAGCAGTTACTCGGGGGGGGACACTGAAGCTTTCTTT.

This chain connects TRBV28 to TRBJ2-7, with TRBD2 matching over 7 bases. This CDR3 contains 15 residues. Trimming cost V 7 bases and J 4 bases; bases outside gene matches: 13. Looked up from germline, CDR1 is MDHEN and CDR2 is SYDVKM. CDR3: CASKLWGGSGYEQYF. CDR3 bases: TGTGCCAGCAAATTATGGGGCGGGAGTGGGTACGAGCAGTACTTC.

The chain is built from TRBV14 and TRBJ2-7; D is perhaps TRBD1 (6 bases). CDR1 is SGHDN and CDR2 is FVKESK in the germline V gene. CDR3 length: 17 amino acids. V lost 3 bases to trimming and J lost 0 bases, with 18 bases between them. The CDR3 DNA sequence: TGTGCCAGCAGCCAGTTCCCCCCACAGGGTCCCTCCTACGAGCAGTACTTC. The encoded protein is CASSQFPPQGPSYEQYF. Full variable domain (missing parts from reference TRBV14 and TRBJ2-7): EAGVTQFPSHSVIEKGQTVTLRCDPISGHDNLYWYRRVMGKEIKFLLHFVKESKQDESGMPNNRFLAERTGGTYSTLKVQPAELEDSGVYFCASSQFPPQGPSYEQYFGPGTRLTVT.

This chain uses TRBV7-3 with TRBJ2-3; 9 nucleotides agree with TRBD2. Germline assignment: CDR1 SGHTA and CDR2 FQGTGA. The CDR3 is 15 residues long. J was trimmed by 3 bases and V by 2 bases; bases with no gene match: 3. The CDR3 protein is CASSLVAGVTDTQYF. Written as DNA, the CDR3 is TGTGCCAGCAGCTTAGTAGCGGGAGTTACAGATACGCAGTATTTT.

This chain uses TRBV6-6 with TRBJ2-1, with 13 bases that match TRBD2. CDR1 and CDR2 (germline): MNHNY, SVGAGI (reference sequence). This CDR3 comprises 14 residues. J gave up 8 bases and V 5 bases, and 3 bases lay outside the gene matches. CDR3 bases: TGTGCCAGCAGTGGGACTAGCGGGATCGATGAGCAGTTCTTC. The encoded protein is CASSGTSGIDEQFF.

The chain joins TRBV11-2 to TRBJ1-3; D remains ambiguous. CDR1 and CDR2 from the germline V gene are SGHAT and FQNNGV. V was shortened by 0 bases and J by 1 base, with 7 bases between the two germline ends. This CDR3 comprises 15 residues. CDR3 sequence: CASSLESGSGNTIYF. The CDR3 DNA reads as TGTGCCAGCAGCTTAGAGTCTGGGTCTGGAAACACCATATATTTT.

This chain links TRBV11-2 with TRBJ2-1; no clear D. The ends were cut back, 5 bases at V and 5 bases at J, with 13 bases in the middle. The germline V gene encodes CDR1 SGHAT and CDR2 FQNNGV. This CDR3 has 14 amino acids. CDR3 amino acids: CASSTSRLHNEQFF. CDR3 nucleotides: TGTGCCAGCAGCACGTCCAGGCTCCACAATGAGCAGTTCTTC.

The chain couples TRBV10-1 to TRBJ2-2; D is perhaps TRBD1 (5 bases). The V gene's germline CDR1 is WNHNN and CDR2 SYGVQD (reference sequence). V was trimmed by 6 bases and J by 2 bases, leaving 10 bases between them. The CDR3 loop spans 14 amino acids. DNA for the CDR3: TGCGCCAGCAGACCAGGGTTCAACACCGGGGAGCTGTTTTTT. It encodes CASRPGFNTGELFF.

The chain links TRBV6-4 to TRBJ1-5; 9 bases agree with TRBD1. Trimming at V came to 6 bases and at J to 6 bases, leaving 3 bases not matched to a gene. The germline gives CDR1 MRHNA, CDR2 SNTAGT. The CDR3 length is 13 residues. CDR3 residues: CASSLTGGQPQHF. CDR3 nucleotides: TGTGCCAGCAGCCTGACAGGGGGTCAGCCCCAGCATTTT.

The rearrangement joins TRBV5-6 to TRBJ2-5; D may be TRBD1 (5 bases). The J call may not be correct, given that the DNA end is closer to TRBJ2-7. Germline V lookup: CDR1 SGHDT, CDR2 YYEEEE. This CDR3 has 14 amino acids. CDR3 sequence reads: CASSAARGPYEQYF. The CDR3 DNA reads as TGTGCCAGCAGCGCCGCTAGGGGTCCCTACGAGCAGTACTTC.